This is a list of T cell receptor beta chains from one sample in a study of cytomegalovirus exposure and HLA in healthy donors. The table came from immunoSEQ multiplex PCR; TCRdb's copy has only in-frame clones and leaves some out. This table has about 130,000 clones, about 94% appearing once. Specimen: PBMCs. The receptor source for this set is a man younger than 35 in good health and CMV-seropositive. Both conserved end residues are trimmed from each CDR3. Fields, in order: V gene, CDR3 protein.

V gene: TRBV11-3; CDR3 protein: ASSLGPGDTQY
V gene: TRBV6-1; CDR3 protein: ASSEGGPNTEAF
V gene: TRBV5-4; CDR3 protein: ASSRWGLAGADEQF
V gene: TRBV5-4; CDR3 protein: ASSWDRGQSEAF
V gene: TRBV29-1; CDR3 protein: SGGGLNNEQF
V gene: TRBV2; CDR3 protein: ASGRTGGGDTQY
V gene: TRBV5-4; CDR3 protein: ASSFPSGDTGELF
V gene: TRBV7-2; CDR3 protein: ASSLPRGMGTGELF
V gene: TRBV28; CDR3 protein: ASRQWAYEQY
V gene: TRBV28; CDR3 protein: AWGRGLSISAQY
V gene: TRBV5-8; CDR3 protein: ASTPGTSGKNEQF
V gene: TRBV6-1; CDR3 protein: ASSAFIPRTGRYEQY
V gene: TRBV5-1; CDR3 protein: ASSLDPAGLNTQY
V gene: TRBV5-4; CDR3 protein: ASSLVGSGGYNEQF
V gene: TRBV27; CDR3 protein: ASSSSGQGIRGEKLF
V gene: TRBV5-1; CDR3 protein: ASSQEGDSSFHEQY
V gene: TRBV28; CDR3 protein: ASSRLAGPYEQY
V gene: TRBV28; CDR3 protein: ASNEGVIGGYT